These T cell receptor beta chains were read from a single sample in a study of CD8+ T cells in alopecia areata. TCRdb's table, derived via immunoSEQ multiplex PCR, lists solely in-frame clones and lacks some. The table shows 100,000 to 150,000 clones, with 60% to 65% occurring only once. The sequenced sample was CD4+ T cells sorted from blood, obtained at week 4, from a patient treated with tofacitinib. Receptor source: a human donor with alopecia areata. Both conserved end residues are part of each CDR3. The D gene is left open where the match is weak. Size is omitted from some rows. Given values are once, few, many or a class for expanded clones.

size,J,V,D,CDR3,DNA
.,TRBJ2-3,TRBV10-3,.,CAIRLNPSRSQQRGTDTQYF,TGTGCCATCAGACTGAACCCCAGTAGGTCTCAACAACGCGGCACAGATACGCAGTATTTT
.,TRBJ2-1,TRBV15,.,CATSSGGAGVLDEQFF,TGTGCCACCAGCTCAGGGGGGGCGGGGGTACTGGATGAGCAGTTCTTC
once,TRBJ1-2,TRBV30,TRBD1,CAWTRDRNYGYTF,TGTGCCTGGACCCGGGACAGGAACTATGGCTACACCTTC
once,TRBJ2-3,TRBV7-2,.,CASSLVGLARTDTQYF,TGTGCCAGCAGCTTAGTGGGGCTAGCGCGCACAGATACGCAGTATTTT
.,TRBJ2-3,TRBV29-1,.,CSVQQGGATDTQYF,TGCAGCGTCCAACAAGGGGGGGCAACAGATACGCAGTATTTT
.,TRBJ2-7,TRBV30,.,CAWTPGTLYEQYF,TGTGCCTGGACCCCCGGGACACTCTACGAGCAGTACTTC
.,TRBJ1-2,TRBV29-1,.,CSVEDPRQANYGYTF,TGCAGCGTTGAAGACCCGAGGCAGGCTAACTATGGCTACACCTTC
.,TRBJ1-2,TRBV27,.,CASSTRDKSYGYTF,TGTGCCAGCAGCACCCGGGACAAGTCCTATGGCTACACCTTC
.,TRBJ2-7,TRBV7-9,.,CASSSLDGISSEQYF,TGTGCCAGCAGCTCTCTGGACGGGATCTCGTCCGAGCAGTACTTC
few,TRBJ1-6,TRBV11-2,.,CASSSLRLQRDSPLHF,TGTGCCAGCAGCTCCCTCAGATTACAGCGAGATTCACCCCTCCACTTT
.,TRBJ1-5,TRBV5-6,.,CASSPAGGNGQPQHF,TGTGCCAGCAGCCCGGCGGGGGGCAATGGACAGCCCCAGCATTTT
once,TRBJ2-2,TRBV11-3,TRBD2,CASSLTSARNTGELFF,TGTGCCAGCAGCCTGACTAGCGCCCGGAACACCGGGGAGCTGTTTTTT
.,TRBJ2-5,TRBV9,TRBD2,CASSRSGSEETQYF,TGTGCCAGCAGCCGGAGCGGGAGTGAAGAGACCCAGTACTTC
.,TRBJ1-1,TRBV29-1,.,CSVRPQNTEAFF,TGCAGCGTACGGCCACAGAACACTGAAGCTTTCTTT
once,TRBJ2-2,TRBV5-1,.,CASSLKGANTGELFF,TGCGCCAGCAGCTTGAAGGGCGCTAACACCGGGGAGCTGTTTTTT
.,TRBJ1-2,TRBV29-1,.,CSALRGANGYTF,TGCAGCGCCCTGCGGGGGGCAAATGGCTACACCTTC
.,TRBJ2-7,TRBV5-1,.,CASSRDGSSYEQYF,TGCGCCAGCAGCCGCGACGGGAGCTCCTACGAGCAGTACTTC
.,TRBJ1-1,TRBV2,TRBD1,CASSVNRGNTEAFF,TGTGCCAGCAGTGTTAACAGGGGGAACACTGAAGCTTTCTTT